These T cell receptor beta chains were read from a single sample in a study of cytomegalovirus exposure and HLA in healthy donors. Libraries were prepared by immunoSEQ multiplex PCR; TCRdb keeps only in-frame clonotypes and omits some of them. Of roughly 150,000 clones in the sample, 80% to 95% were seen once. Material: PBMCs. Source of these receptors: a man aged 18 to 29 in good health and CMV-seronegative. Both conserved end residues are trimmed from each CDR3. A D gene is named only where the DNA matches it firmly. The size field is filled for only some rows; it gives once, few, many or a size class.

- - TRBV9 ASSVVGGVSTDTQY
- TRBD1 TRBV5-4 ASVRDRANTEAF
- TRBD2 TRBV15 ATSRGSVSGKDTQY
- TRBD1 TRBV29-1 SVVAGGEYGYT
- TRBD2 TRBV9 ASGRETADTQY
- - TRBV7-2 ASSSPRAAGSNTGELF
- - TRBV30 AWAPVAAYEQY
- - TRBV5-4 ASSPGGRGVNTEAF
- - TRBV30 AWNSGAGELF
- - TRBV7-6 ASSERYRAHNEQF
- - TRBV4-1 ASSQEVLGLGRNQPQH
- - TRBV30 AWSNRPGDQPQH
- TRBD1 TRBV4-1 ASSQGPTGVGDEQF
once - TRBV6-4 ASSDDQGHEQF